This T cell receptor (beta chain) was recovered during a study of graft-versus-host responses after intestinal transplantation. Background on the study: Recipients underwent multivisceral, liver-intestinal, or isolated intestinal transplants.

Libraries were prepared by immunoSEQ multiplex PCR; TCRdb keeps only in-frame clonotypes and omits some of them. This sample has over 100,000 clones, with around 95% found just once. The V end lost 0 bases, the J end lost 0 bases, and 8 bases lay between the germline ends. Germline V CDR1 and CDR2: MNHEY, SVGAGI. This CDR3 contains 16 residues. With regard to this clone: Its antigen is as yet unknown.

Sequencing was performed on unstimulated CD8+ T cells sorted from spleen or lymph node cells, taken before intestinal transplant. This clonotype was obtained from a human donor who received an intestinal transplant. The rearrangement joins TRBV6-5 to TRBJ1-4; D remains ambiguous. In DNA, the CDR3 is TGTGCCAGCAGTTACTCCCAGGATGCAACTAATGAAAAACTGTTTTTT. Translating it yields CASSYSQDATNEKLFF.